Following are 31 T cell receptor beta chains from one sample sequenced in a study of cytomegalovirus exposure and HLA in healthy donors. A multiplex PCR was run with 60 Vbeta primers and 13 Jbeta primers. Generated by immunoSEQ multiplex PCR, the TCRdb table keeps only in-frame clones and is missing some. The sample includes approximately 170,000 clones, around 85% of them seen just once. Specimen: PBMCs. These receptors were obtained from a boy between 2 and 15 years old in good health and CMV-seronegative.

The CDR3 DNA reads TGTGCCAGCGCGGGAAACACCATATATTTT. Its protein product is CASAGNTIYF. The chain has TRBV18 and TRBJ1-3, with D unclear. With 8 bases removed from V and 4 bases from J, the gap between germline ends came to 3 bases. This CDR3 region has 10 residues. Germline V gene data show CDR1 as KGHSH and CDR2 as LQKENI. Based on the CDR3 plus reference TRBV18 and TRBJ1-3, the full variable domain is NAGVMQNPRHLVRRRGQEARLRCSPMKGHSHVYWYRQLPEEGLKFMVYLQKENIIDESGMPKERFSAEFPKEGPSILRIQQVVRGDSAAYFCASAGNTIYFGEGSWLTVV.

The chain carries TRBV2 and TRBJ1-5, with TRBD1 matching over 12 bases. Germline assignment: CDR1 SNHLY and CDR2 FYNNEI. V lost 7 bases and J lost 2; bases outside the gene matches: 12. The CDR3 loop spans 18 amino acids. This chain's CDR3 is CASNNMPGQGAGNQPQHF. For the CDR3, the DNA is TGTGCCAGCAACAACATGCCGGGACAGGGGGCCGGCAATCAGCCCCAGCATTTT.

This clone was counted between two and nine times. The chain recombines TRBV7-8 with TRBJ1-5, with 12 positions matching TRBD1. The CDR3 sequence is 20 residues long. Germline values: CDR1 SGHVS, CDR2 FQNEAQ. The J segment lost 2 bases and the V segment lost 4 bases, leaving 15 bases of the junction unmatched. The CDR3 sequence: CASSSQTRDRGLLGNQPQHF. The CDR3 nucleotides are TGTGCCAGCAGCTCACAAACCCGGGACAGGGGGCTTTTGGGCAATCAGCCCCAGCATTTT.

The rearrangement uses TRBV7-3 and TRBJ2-2; TRBD1 agrees at 9 bases. The trim removed 3 bases at V and 5 bases at J, leaving 1 base unmatched. CDR1 and CDR2 from the germline V gene are SGHTA and FQGTGA. This CDR3 contains 14 residues. DNA of the CDR3: TGTGCCAGCAGCTTGACAGGGGGAACCGGGGAGCTGTTTTTT. It encodes CASSLTGGTGELFF.

V usage is TRBV5-8 and J usage is TRBJ2-2, with 11 positions matching TRBD2. The CDR3 is 15 residues long. From germline, CDR1 is SGHTS and CDR2 YDEGEE. J was trimmed by 7 bases and V by 9 bases; bases with no gene match: 11. The CDR3 bases are TGTGCCATACAAACTAGCGGGAGAGGCCGCGGGGAGCTGTTTTTT. This codes for CAIQTSGRGRGELFF.

The chain links TRBV5-6 to TRBJ2-7, with 8 bases identical to TRBD1. Germline loops: CDR1 SGHDT, CDR2 YYEEEE. The CDR3 is 12 amino acids. V trimming: 2 bases; J trimming: 5 bases; junction bases outside the gene matches: 0. The CDR3 DNA follows: TGTGCCAGCAGCTTACAGGGGGACGAGCAGTACTTC. Translated, it gives CASSLQGDEQYF.

This clone was observed once. V is TRBV5-1 and J is TRBJ1-6; D possibly corresponds to TRBD1 (5 bases). Germline V gives CDR1 SGHRS, CDR2 YFSETQ. Trimming stripped 3 bases from V and 8 bases from J, with 21 bases between. The CDR3 sequence is 17 residues long. DNA for the CDR3: TGCGCCAGCAGCTCAGAATCACTATCAGGGTGGGATTCACCCCTCCACTTT. Protein sequence: CASSSESLSGWDSPLHF.

The genes are TRBV6-6 and TRBJ2-7; the D is unclear. Trimming took off 0 bases at V and 3 bases at J, with 9 bases between the two ends. CDR3 length: 14 amino acids. Germline CDR1 is MNHNY and CDR2 is SVGAGI (reference sequence). CDR3: CASSYSRSYYEQYF. CDR3 sequence (DNA): TGTGCCAGCAGTTACTCGAGGTCGTACTACGAGCAGTACTTC.

The chain carries TRBV6-1 and TRBJ2-7, with D possibly being TRBD1 (5 bases). Germline-derived CDR1 and CDR2 are MNHNS and SASEGT. The V end lost 6 bases, the J end lost 0 bases, and 15 bases lay between the germline ends. The CDR3 totals 15 residues. CDR3 nucleotide sequence: TGTGCCAGCAGAGTACAGGTTTTTAGCTCCTACGAGCAGTACGTC. Residues: CASRVQVFSSYEQYV.

This rearrangement joins TRBV28 to TRBJ1-1; no firm D call. CDR3 size: 12 residues. Trimming took off 7 bases at V and 1 base at J, with 7 bases between the two ends. CDR1 and CDR2 (germline): MDHEN, SYDVKM. The CDR3 protein is CASNPGNTEAFF. The CDR3 DNA follows: TGTGCCAGCAATCCCGGGAACACTGAAGCTTTCTTT.

The V gene is TRBV27, the J gene TRBJ1-6; D possibly corresponds to TRBD1 (6 bases). The germline gives CDR1 MNHEY, CDR2 SMNVEV (reference sequence). This CDR3 has 13 residues. Trimming pared 5 bases from V and 9 bases from J, leaving 11 bases between. In DNA, the CDR3 is TGTGCCAGCAGTGCCCTAGGGGGTTCACCCCTCCACTTT. It specifies CASSALGGSPLHF.

The CDR3, as DNA: TGTGCCAGTGCCCGGGACAGGGCTGGAGAGACCCAGTACTTC. This gives the protein CASARDRAGETQYF. The V and J genes are TRBV2 and TRBJ2-5; TRBD1 aligns across 9 bases. Germline CDR1 reads SNHLY; CDR2 reads FYNNEI. The CDR3 contains 14 residues. V was clipped by 9 bases and J by 4 bases; unmatched bases: 9. Full variable domain (rest looked up from reference TRBV2 and TRBJ2-5): EPEVTQTPSHQVTQMGQEVILRCVPISNHLYFYWYRQILGQKVEFLVSFYNNEISEKSEIFDDQFSVERPDGSNFTLKIRSTKLEDSAMYFCASARDRAGETQYFGPGTRLLVL.

J is TRBJ1-3 and V is TRBV4-1, with D possibly being TRBD1 (6 bases). V shed 4 bases and J shed 1 base, with 17 bases lying between them. The germline CDR1 and CDR2 sequences are MGHRA and YSYEKL. The CDR3 consists of 17 residues. This CDR3 is CASSPMRTAGSGNTIYF. The CDR3 nucleotides are TGCGCCAGCAGCCCTATGAGGACAGCAGGATCTGGAAACACCATATATTTT.

The J gene is TRBJ2-3, the V gene TRBV11-2; TRBD2 aligns across 11 bases. Germline V gene data show CDR1 as SGHAT and CDR2 as FQNNGV. With 3 bases clipped from V and 3 bases from J, the junction kept 2 bases outside the gene matches. The CDR3 extends over 15 amino acids. The CDR3 loop reads CASSFSGGATDTQYF. For the CDR3, the DNA is TGTGCCAGCAGCTTTAGCGGGGGGGCAACAGATACGCAGTATTTT. The complete variable domain, with remaining parts taken from reference TRBV11-2 and TRBJ2-3, reads EAGVAQSPRYKIIEKRQSVAFWCNPISGHATLYWYQQILGQGPKLLIQFQNNGVVDDSQLPKDRFSAERLKGVDSTLKIQPAKLEDSAVYLCASSFSGGATDTQYFGPGTRLTVL.

CDR3 nucleotides: TGTGCCTCCATAGGCGGAAGCTCCTACAATGAGCAGTTCTTC. Its protein is CASIGGSSYNEQFF. The chain combines TRBV30 with TRBJ2-1; D not certain. The CDR3 sequence is 14 residues long. Deletions cut 7 bases from V and 0 bases from J, with 13 bases between. Germline CDR1 GTSNPN, CDR2 SVGIG (reference sequence).

CDR3 bases: TGTGCCAGCAGTTACTCGGCGGGAGCCCACGAGCAGTACTTC. Its translation: CASSYSAGAHEQYF. The gene calls are TRBV6-5 and TRBJ2-7, with 7 bases aligning to TRBD2. Germline V gene sequence: CDR1 MNHEY, CDR2 SVGAGI. The V gene end was trimmed by 0 bases and the J gene end by 5 bases; junction bases not matched to a gene: 4. The CDR3 spans 14 residues.

This clone was seen a few times. The rearrangement joins TRBV5-1 to TRBJ1-6; TRBD1 matches at 8 bases. The CDR3 loop spans 14 amino acids. Per the germline V gene, CDR1 is SGHRS and CDR2 is YFSETQ. V was pared by 0 bases and J by 7 bases, with 0 bases of the junction left unmatched. The CDR3 DNA reads TGCGCCAGCAGCTTGGGACAGGGGAATTCACCCCTCCACTTT. Its translation: CASSLGQGNSPLHF.

As to this clone: Germline and junction disagree at one end, which may indicate a read error. Other DNA sequences in this sample translate to the same CDR3. The V gene is TRBV6-5, the J gene TRBJ2-7; D is undetermined. CDR1 and CDR2 from the germline V gene are MNHEY and SVGAGI. The CDR3 runs 15 residues. This chain's CDR3 is CASSLDPTSSYEQYF. The CDR3 DNA reads TGTGCCAGCAGCCTCGACCCGACATCCTCCTATGAGCAGTACTTC.

The V and J genes are TRBV4-1 and TRBJ2-1; a possible D gene is TRBD1 (6 bases). The CDR3 length is 14 residues. Germline V gene data show CDR1 as MGHRA and CDR2 as YSYEKL. Between the trimmed V and J ends, which lost 3 bases and 7 bases, there was a span of 13 bases. The CDR3 is CASSQFPRGNEQFF. CDR3 DNA sequence: TGCGCCAGCAGCCAGTTTCCCAGGGGAAATGAGCAGTTCTTC.

The chain has TRBV6-5 and TRBJ1-5; TRBD1 might be the D (5 bases). This CDR3 region has 14 residues. V shed 6 bases and J shed 5 bases, with 14 bases lying between them. Germline CDR1 and CDR2: MNHEY and SVGAGI. The DNA of the CDR3 is TGTGCCAGCAGGTATTCGACGGGGGATCAGCCCCAGCATTTT. The encoded protein is CASRYSTGDQPQHF.

The chain joins TRBV2 to TRBJ2-1, with D possibly being TRBD2 (5 bases). The CDR3 length is 11 residues. Between the trimmed V and J ends, which lost 10 bases and 6 bases, there was a span of 10 bases. Germline assignment: CDR1 SNHLY and CDR2 FYNNEI. CDR3 sequence reads: CAIRLLNEQFF. The CDR3 nucleotides read TGTGCCATTAGACTACTCAATGAGCAGTTCTTC.

This chain connects TRBV6-5 to TRBJ2-1; D is undetermined. The V end was cut by 2 bases, the J end by 9 bases, with 11 bases between. The germline CDR1 and CDR2 sequences are MNHEY and SVGAGI. The CDR3 loop spans 13 amino acids. Here the CDR3 reads CASSYALAGEQFF. The CDR3 DNA follows: TGTGCCAGCAGTTACGCCCTGGCAGGTGAGCAGTTCTTC.

The rearrangement links TRBV19 to TRBJ2-3, with 12 positions matching TRBD2. In germline, CDR1 is LNHDA, CDR2 SQIVND (reference sequence). This CDR3 region has 18 residues. The junction had 9 bases not matched to a gene; V was cut back by 4 bases and J by 1 base. The CDR3 DNA follows: TGTGCCAGTAGTACCCTAGCGGGAGGGCCGGTCGGCACAGATACGCAGTATTTT. Its translation: CASSTLAGGPVGTDTQYF.

The chain carries TRBV6-1 and TRBJ2-1; TRBD1 matches at 8 bases. The CDR3 sequence is 16 residues long. Trimming removed 4 bases from V and 3 bases from J; junction bases left unmatched: 8. Germline V gives CDR1 MNHNS, CDR2 SASEGT. Here the CDR3 DNA reads TGTGCCAGCAGTGCCCCCACAGGGGGTGGCTACAATGAGCAGTTCTTC. It translates to CASSAPTGGGYNEQFF.

The chain has TRBV4-2 and TRBJ1-2; 7 bases match TRBD1. CDR1 LGHNA and CDR2 YNFKEQ come from the germline V gene. This CDR3 has 15 amino acids. J gave up 0 bases and V 0 bases, and 1 base lay outside the gene matches. The CDR3 is CASSQDGTANYGYTF. CDR3 in DNA: TGTGCCAGCAGCCAAGATGGGACAGCTAACTATGGCTACACCTTC.

The rearrangement joins TRBV29-1 to TRBJ1-4; 9 bases map to TRBD1. This CDR3 is built from 14 residues. Germline V gene lookup returns CDR1 SQVTM and CDR2 ANQGSEA. V gave up 8 bases and J gave up 5 bases; unmatched junction bases: 9. The CDR3: CSIIADRGNEKLFF. CDR3 bases: TGCAGCATTATTGCCGACAGGGGGAATGAAAAACTGTTTTTT. Combining the CDR3 with reference TRBV29-1 and TRBJ1-4 gives the whole variable domain SAVISQKPSRDICQRGTSLTIQCQVDSQVTMMFWYRQQPGQSLTLIATANQGSEATYESGFVIDKFPISRPNLTFSTLTVSNMSPEDSSIYLCSIIADRGNEKLFFGSGTQLSVL.

This rearrangement joins TRBV7-8 to TRBJ2-1, with TRBD2 matching 7 bases. The CDR3 is made up of 16 amino acids. The germline V gene encodes CDR1 SGHVS and CDR2 FQNEAQ. The V and J ends lost 0 bases and 6 bases, in that order; junction bases with no gene match: 8. The CDR3, as DNA: TGTGCCAGCAGCTTAGCCCGACTAGCTTACCTCAATGAGCAGTTCTTC. This gives the protein CASSLARLAYLNEQFF.

This chain connects TRBV5-6 to TRBJ1-5; 8 bases line up with TRBD1. This CDR3 region has 15 residues. Germline CDR1 and CDR2: SGHDT and YYEEEE. The V gene end was trimmed by 2 bases and the J gene end by 3 bases; junction bases not matched to a gene: 4. The CDR3 DNA is TGTGCCAGCAGCTTCTCAGGGGGCAACAATCAGCCCCAGCATTTT. It encodes CASSFSGGNNQPQHF.

The chain carries TRBV30 and TRBJ2-7; unclear D gene. Trimming removed 3 bases from V and 2 bases from J, with 8 bases in between. Germline V CDR1 and CDR2: GTSNPN, SVGIG (reference sequence). This CDR3 comprises 12 residues. The CDR3 region has the DNA TGTGCCTGGAGGGAGAGGACCTACGAGCAGTACTTC. This sequence encodes CAWRERTYEQYF.

This chain uses TRBV28 with TRBJ2-3; 7 nucleotides align to TRBD1. J gave up 0 bases and V 10 bases, and 7 bases lay outside the gene matches. The CDR3 sequence is 14 residues long. Germline values: CDR1 MDHEN, CDR2 SYDVKM. For the CDR3, the DNA is TGTGCCACCTCGACAGGGTGGAGCACAGATACGCAGTATTTT. Translated: CATSTGWSTDTQYF.

The chain uses TRBV27 and TRBJ2-3, with 7 bases identical to TRBD2. Germline V gene sequence: CDR1 MNHEY, CDR2 SMNVEV (reference sequence). V shed 0 bases and J 1 base; nucleotides not matched to a gene: 10. The CDR3 is 18 amino acids. CDR3 coding DNA: TGTGCCAGCAGTTTATCGGAACTCTATGGGAGGGGCACAGATACGCAGTATTTT. Translating it yields CASSLSELYGRGTDTQYF.